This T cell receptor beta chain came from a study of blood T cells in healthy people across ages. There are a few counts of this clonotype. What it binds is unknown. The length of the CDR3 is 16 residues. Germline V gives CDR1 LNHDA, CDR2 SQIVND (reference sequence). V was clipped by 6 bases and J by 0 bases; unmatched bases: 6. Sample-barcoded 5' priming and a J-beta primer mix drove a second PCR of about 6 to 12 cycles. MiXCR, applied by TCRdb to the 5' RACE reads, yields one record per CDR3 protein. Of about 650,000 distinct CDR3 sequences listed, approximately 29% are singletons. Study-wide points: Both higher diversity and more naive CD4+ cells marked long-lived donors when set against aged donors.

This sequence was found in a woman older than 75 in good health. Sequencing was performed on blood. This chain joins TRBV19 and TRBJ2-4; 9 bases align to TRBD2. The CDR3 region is CASSERGAVAKNIQYF. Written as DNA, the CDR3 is TGTGCCAGTAGCGAGCGGGGGGCGGTAGCCAAAAACATTCAGTACTTC.